A single sample is the source of the 30 T cell receptor beta chains below, sequenced in a study of graft-versus-host responses after intestinal transplantation. Their antigen targets remain unknown. Method: immunoSEQ multiplex PCR; TCRdb's copy keeps in-frame clones and lacks some. The repertoire holds around 76,000 clones, with 85% to 95% as singletons. The material sequenced was unstimulated CD8+ T cells sorted from spleen or lymph node cells, taken before intestinal transplant. These receptor sequences come from a human donor who received an intestinal transplant.

Worth noting for this clone: The sample carries other DNA sequences with the same CDR3. This sequence joins TRBV11-2 and TRBJ2-7, with D tentatively TRBD2 (6 bases). Germline V lookup: CDR1 SGHAT, CDR2 FQNNGV. The CDR3 sequence is 13 residues long. V lost 3 bases, J lost 2 bases, and 8 bases lay in between. CDR3 sequence reads: CASSLGLTYEQYF. The DNA for the CDR3 is TGTGCCAGCAGCTTGGGACTGACCTACGAGCAGTACTTC.

The chain recombines TRBV30 with TRBJ2-7; 7 bases line up with TRBD2. J lost 2 bases, V lost 2 bases, and 6 bases had no gene match. The CDR3 is made up of 14 amino acids. Germline values: CDR1 GTSNPN, CDR2 SVGIG (reference sequence). CDR3 residues: CAWSSASGTYEQYF. The CDR3, as DNA: TGTGCCTGGAGTTCGGCTAGCGGAACCTACGAGCAGTACTTC.

The chain couples TRBV10-3 to TRBJ1-2, with a weak D call TRBD1 (5 bases). Germline CDR1 reads ENHRY; CDR2 reads SYGVKD. The CDR3 length is 14 residues. V dropped 2 bases and J dropped 8 bases, with 15 bases sitting between them. The CDR3 spells CAISEGTVIGGYTF. In DNA, the CDR3 is TGTGCCATCAGTGAGGGGACCGTTATCGGGGGCTACACCTTC.

CDR3 DNA: TGTGCCAGTAGTCCCGCCCCGGACGTCTACGAGCAGTACTTC. The encoded protein is CASSPAPDVYEQYF. This chain uses TRBV19 with TRBJ2-7; the D is unclear. With 5 bases removed from V and 3 bases from J, the gap between germline ends came to 14 bases. The CDR3 length is 14 residues. The germline CDR1 and CDR2 sequences are LNHDA and SQIVND (reference sequence).

The V and J genes are TRBV5-1 and TRBJ2-7; D tentatively fits TRBD1 or TRBD2 (5 bases each). V lost 2 bases to trimming and J lost 6 bases, with 18 bases between them. The CDR3 sequence is 15 residues long. CDR1 is SGHRS and CDR2 is YFSETQ in the germline V gene. The CDR3 loop is CASSFRDPRGTEQYF. CDR3 sequence (DNA): TGCGCCAGCAGCTTCCGGGACCCTCGAGGGACCGAGCAGTACTTC.

This clone was counted once. This chain joins TRBV7-9 and TRBJ1-2, with 9 bases lining up with TRBD1. CDR3 length: 16 residues. V gave up 4 bases and J gave up 4 bases; unmatched junction bases: 10. Germline lookup yields CDR1 SEHNR and CDR2 FQNEAQ (reference sequence). The CDR3 sequence: CASSSSDRGGGYGYTF. The DNA for the CDR3 is TGTGCCAGCAGCTCCTCTGACAGGGGGGGTGGCTATGGCTACACCTTC.

The chain joins TRBV27 to TRBJ2-6; a weak D match, TRBD1 (5 bases). The germline CDR1 and CDR2 sequences are MNHEY and SMNVEV (reference sequence). The CDR3 has 17 amino acids. V gave up 4 bases and J gave up 1 base, with 14 bases separating them. CDR3 in DNA: TGTGCCAGCAGTTGGGGCGACGCGAATTCTGGGGCCAACGTCCTGACTTTC. It specifies CASSWGDANSGANVLTF.

The chain recombines TRBV27 with TRBJ2-1; 12 bases map to TRBD1. From germline, CDR1 is MNHEY and CDR2 SMNVEV (reference sequence). The CDR3 sequence is 14 residues long. The ends lost 3 bases at V and 7 bases at J; junction bases unmatched: 1. This chain's CDR3 is CASSLGQGANEQFF. DNA for the CDR3: TGTGCCAGCAGTTTGGGACAGGGGGCTAATGAGCAGTTCTTC.

This chain uses TRBV4-1 with TRBJ1-1, with 8 bases that match TRBD1. This CDR3 contains 15 residues. CDR1 is MGHRA and CDR2 is YSYEKL in the germline V gene. Trimming cost V 6 bases and J 1 base; bases outside gene matches: 7. The CDR3 DNA sequence: TGCGCCAGCAGGGACAGGGCAGGAGCGAACACTGAAGCTTTCTTT. This codes for CASRDRAGANTEAFF.

The rearrangement uses TRBV7-7 and TRBJ2-1; D is unclear. Deletions cut 1 base from V and 2 bases from J, with 6 bases between. From germline, CDR1 is SSHAT and CDR2 FNYEAQ (reference sequence). This CDR3 contains 14 residues. The DNA of the CDR3 is TGTGCCAGCAGCTTAGGGGGAACCTACAATGAGCAGTTCTTC. This encodes CASSLGGTYNEQFF.

The genes are TRBV7-9 and TRBJ2-2, with 7 positions matching TRBD2. This CDR3 has 16 residues. The ends lost 2 bases at V and 3 bases at J; junction bases unmatched: 6. CDR1 and CDR2 from the germline V gene are SEHNR and FQNEAQ (reference sequence). The CDR3 DNA sequence: TGTGCCAGCAGCTTAAGCGAGGGAGGGTACACCGGGGAGCTGTTTTTT. Amino acids: CASSLSEGGYTGELFF.

This clone was detected only once. V is TRBV2 and J is TRBJ2-5; TRBD1 might be the D (6 bases). V was cut by 6 bases and J by 4 bases, with 15 bases left in between. Looked up from germline, CDR1 is SNHLY and CDR2 is FYNNEI. The CDR3 covers 14 residues. For the CDR3, the DNA is TGTGCCAGCAGCGGTAGTGGACAGTTAGAGACCCAGTACTTC. Residues: CASSGSGQLETQYF.

V usage is TRBV5-4 and J usage is TRBJ1-1, with D unclear. Germline loops: CDR1 SGHNT, CDR2 YYREEE (reference sequence). The CDR3 extends over 13 amino acids. V lost 0 bases to trimming and J lost 8 bases, with 11 bases between them. CDR3 DNA sequence: TGTGCCAGCAGCTTGGAGGTGGGCACCGAAGCTTTCTTT. Its translation is CASSLEVGTEAFF.

The gene calls are TRBV4-2 and TRBJ2-1, with 7 bases fitting TRBD2. Germline assignment: CDR1 LGHNA and CDR2 YNFKEQ. CDR3 length: 15 amino acids. The ends lost 0 bases at V and 6 bases at J; junction bases unmatched: 5. CDR3 DNA: TGTGCCAGCAGCCAAGAGGCACTAGCGTCCAATGAGCAGTTCTTC. It translates to CASSQEALASNEQFF.

The chain couples TRBV5-1 to TRBJ1-1, with TRBD1 matching over 7 bases. CDR3 length equals 15 residues. The ends lost 3 bases at V and 1 base at J; junction bases unmatched: 6. The germline CDR1 and CDR2 sequences are SGHRS and YFSETQ. The CDR3 DNA follows: TGCGCCAGCAGCTCGAGACAGGGAACGAACACTGAAGCTTTCTTT. Protein product: CASSSRQGTNTEAFF.

The chain uses TRBV4-1 and TRBJ2-1; TRBD2 agrees at 9 bases. With V trimmed by 3 bases and J by 7 bases, 19 bases remained unmatched. Germline loops: CDR1 MGHRA, CDR2 YSYEKL. The CDR3 covers 19 residues. CDR3 nucleotides: TGCGCCAGCAGCCATCCCCTTGAAACTAGCGGGCAGGGGTGGAATGAGCAGTTCTTC. This codes for CASSHPLETSGQGWNEQFF.

This clone was counted a few times. J is TRBJ2-7 and V is TRBV5-1; 7 bases align to TRBD1. The CDR3 is 13 residues long. Per the germline V gene, CDR1 is SGHRS and CDR2 is YFSETQ. V trimming: 1 base; J trimming: 5 bases; junction bases outside the gene matches: 3. As DNA, the CDR3 is TGCGCCAGCAGCTTGACAGGGGCGGACGAGCAGTACTTC. It yields the protein CASSLTGADEQYF.

This chain uses TRBV14 with TRBJ1-4; D gene ambiguous. CDR1 SGHDN and CDR2 FVKESK come from the germline V gene. Trimming shortened V by 0 bases and J by 7 bases, and 9 bases separated the two germline ends. The CDR3 is 14 residues long. DNA of the CDR3: TGTGCCAGCAGCCAAGATCCAGTAACTGAAAAACTGTTTTTT. This codes for CASSQDPVTEKLFF.

The V and J genes are TRBV6-1 and TRBJ1-5, with 7 bases lining up with TRBD1. The CDR3 length is 15 residues. Germline V gene lookup returns CDR1 MNHNS and CDR2 SASEGT. The V and J ends lost 3 bases and 7 bases, in that order; junction bases with no gene match: 9. This CDR3 is CASSDPDREWQPQHF. As DNA, the CDR3 is TGTGCCAGCAGTGACCCCGACAGGGAATGGCAGCCCCAGCATTTT.

CDR3 in amino acids: CASSDDPNTEAFF. CDR3 in DNA: TGTGCCAGCAGCGATGACCCGAACACTGAAGCTTTCTTT. The chain combines TRBV9 with TRBJ1-1; D is unresolved. There are 13 residues in the CDR3. V shed 3 bases and J shed 1 base, with 7 bases lying between them. The germline gives CDR1 SGDLS, CDR2 YYNGEE.

V and J are TRBV30 and TRBJ2-5; 7 bases map to TRBD2. Germline values: CDR1 GTSNPN, CDR2 SVGIG (reference sequence). CDR3 length: 16 amino acids. Trimming at V came to 1 base and at J to 2 bases, leaving 10 bases not matched to a gene. CDR3 residues: CAWSEGLAGVQETQYF. CDR3 DNA sequence: TGTGCCTGGAGTGAAGGATTAGCGGGTGTACAAGAGACCCAGTACTTC.

This clone was recorded a few times. The CDR3 reads CASTGTGGSYEQYF. The CDR3 region has the DNA TGCGCCAGTACCGGGACAGGGGGGTCTTACGAGCAGTACTTC. This chain joins TRBV5-1 and TRBJ2-7; 11 nucleotides agree with TRBD1. V was clipped by 8 bases and J by 4 bases; unmatched bases: 8. This CDR3 contains 14 residues. Looked up from germline, CDR1 is SGHRS and CDR2 is YFSETQ.

This chain uses TRBV27 with TRBJ2-7; maybe TRBD1 (5 bases). CDR1 and CDR2 from the germline V gene are MNHEY and SMNVEV (reference sequence). This CDR3 comprises 14 residues. V shed 2 bases and J shed 2 bases, with 10 bases lying between them. The CDR3 nucleotides read TGTGCCAGCAGTTTAATCGGCAGGGCCTACGAGCAGTACTTC. Its protein is CASSLIGRAYEQYF.

This sequence joins TRBV4-1 and TRBJ2-7; D is possibly TRBD2 (6 bases). Per germline, CDR1 MGHRA and CDR2 YSYEKL. V was trimmed by 0 bases and J by 6 bases, leaving 21 bases between them. CDR3 length: 17 residues. In DNA, the CDR3 is TGCGCCAGCAGCCAAGATTGGGCTGCGCGGGATACCTCCGAGCAGTACTTC. Its translation is CASSQDWAARDTSEQYF.

The rearrangement uses TRBV30 and TRBJ2-1; no firm D call. V lost 0 bases and J 4 bases, leaving 7 bases between the germline ends. The CDR3 length is 13 residues. The germline CDR1 and CDR2 sequences are GTSNPN and SVGIG (reference sequence). As DNA, the CDR3 is TGTGCCTGGAGTGTGGGTCGGTACAATGAGCAGTTCTTC. This translates into CAWSVGRYNEQFF.

V and J are TRBV11-2 and TRBJ2-7; D gene uncertain. This CDR3 region has 14 residues. The V end lost 1 base, the J end lost 2 bases, and 9 bases lay between the germline ends. CDR1 is SGHAT and CDR2 is FQNNGV in the germline V gene. This chain's CDR3 is CASSLAPQAYEQYF. The CDR3, as DNA: TGTGCCAGCAGCTTAGCCCCCCAGGCCTACGAGCAGTACTTC.

The rearrangement uses TRBV6-5 and TRBJ1-2; D not certain. Germline V gene data show CDR1 as MNHEY and CDR2 as SVGAGI. Trimming cost V 2 bases and J 5 bases, with 15 bases left between them. This CDR3 comprises 15 residues. The CDR3 spells CASSYLDPGHYGYTF. CDR3 DNA sequence: TGTGCCAGCAGTTACCTGGACCCCGGGCATTATGGCTACACCTTC.

The gene calls are TRBV7-9 and TRBJ1-2; tentative D call: TRBD1 (6 bases). Trimming left V 5 bases short and J 2 bases short, with 15 bases between. The CDR3 has 15 residues. CDR1 SEHNR and CDR2 FQNEAQ come from the germline V gene (reference sequence). The CDR3 reads CASSVRDTLNYGYTF. The CDR3 coding sequence is TGTGCCAGCAGCGTCCGGGACACGTTAAACTATGGCTACACCTTC.

The chain employs TRBV21-1 and TRBJ2-3; the table's D call, TRBD1, has no DNA check behind it. TRBV21-1 is a recognized pseudogene. The CDR3 loop spans 14 amino acids. The CDR3 region has the DNA TGTGCCAGCACTATGACACTTGAGACAGATACGCAGTATTTT. It specifies CASTMTLETDTQYF.

The V and J genes are TRBV10-2 and TRBJ2-7; 8 positions match TRBD2. This CDR3 has 14 residues. Per the germline V gene, CDR1 is WSHSY and CDR2 is SAAADI. Unmatched junction bases numbered 5, after V lost 4 bases and J lost 3 bases. In DNA form, the CDR3 reads TGCGCCAGCAGTGTCTGGAGCGGGAGCTACGAGCAGTACTTC. This encodes CASSVWSGSYEQYF.